This TCR beta chain was found in a study of identical twins. The sample holds many counts of this clonotype. Its antigen remains unknown. Only healthy Caucasians were included as donors. This CDR3 has 15 residues. Trimming removed 4 bases from V and 7 bases from J; junction bases left unmatched: 12. Germline loops: CDR1 MDHEN, CDR2 SYDVKM. General observations from the study: In cord blood, abundant beta clonotypes had fewer insertions; memory showed no trend.

Template switching supplied a universal primer site; unique molecular identifiers were carried on the cDNA. TCRdb reanalysed the 5' RACE reads using MiXCR and keeps one entry per CDR3 protein. The data contain approximately 690,000 distinct CDR3 sequences, 6% to 6.5% of them singletons. Sequencing input: naive T cells sorted from blood. The origin of this receptor is a man younger than 35 in good health. The rearrangement joins TRBV28 to TRBJ2-5, with TRBD1 matching 7 bases. The CDR3 bases are TGTGCCAGCAGTTCGGTTGACAGGGAAGTCGGGACCCAGTACTTC. Amino acids: CASSSVDREVGTQYF.